This T cell receptor (beta chain) emerged from a study of T cells after yellow fever vaccination. In the study overall: Preparing low-cell-number fractions relied on SMART-Seq v4 Ultra Low Input.

A word on this clonotype: Its antigen is undetermined.

This CDR3 contains 16 residues. CDR1 and CDR2 from the germline V gene are LNHNV and YYDKDF (reference sequence). The ends lost 4 bases at V and 10 bases at J; junction bases unmatched: 11. Study-wide results and caveats: Researchers noted that a small share of clonotypes showed up in both CD4 and CD8 compartments.

TCRdb called the 5' RACE reads again in MiXCR, with one record for every CDR3 protein. Here the sample spans 100,000 to 150,000 distinct CDR3 sequences, 8% to 10% being singletons. The TCR comes from a young man who received the YFV17D yellow fever vaccine. The rearrangement uses TRBV15 and TRBJ1-6, with 9 bases identical to TRBD1. The material sequenced was CD8+ T cells sorted from PBMCs, taken on the day of the yellow fever booster vaccination. The CDR3 DNA follows: TGTGCCACCAGCAAAGCCGGTGGGACAGGGAGGTCACCCCTCCACTTT. Its protein product is CATSKAGGTGRSPLHF.